The rows below give T cell receptor beta chains drawn from one sample of a study of cytomegalovirus exposure and HLA in healthy donors. TCRdb keeps only in-frame clones here, not all; method: immunoSEQ multiplex PCR. Among roughly 200,000 clones listed, 85% were seen once. The material sequenced was PBMCs. All receptors derive from a woman aged 50 to 60 in good health and CMV-seronegative. Both conserved end residues are part of each CDR3. Each record gives: J gene, clone size, D gene, V gene, CDR3 protein, CDR3 DNA. D genes are given only for firm matches. Size tells how often a clone was seen (once, few, many) or the class of an expanded clone, and some rows leave it out.

J gene: TRBJ2-1
clone size: NA
D gene: TRBD1
V gene: TRBV18
CDR3 protein: CASSSSGTGEQFF
CDR3 DNA: TGTGCCAGCTCATCGTCCGGGACAGGGGAGCAGTTCTTC

J gene: TRBJ1-2
clone size: NA
D gene: TRBD1
V gene: TRBV29-1
CDR3 protein: CSVERTGAHYGYTF
CDR3 DNA: TGCAGCGTTGAGCGGACAGGGGCGCACTATGGCTACACCTTC

J gene: TRBJ1-1
clone size: NA
D gene: NA
V gene: TRBV5-6
CDR3 protein: CASSLVRLRRNTEAFF
CDR3 DNA: TGTGCCAGCAGCTTGGTCAGGTTAAGACGGAACACTGAAGCTTTCTTT

J gene: TRBJ1-4
clone size: NA
D gene: TRBD1
V gene: TRBV7-6
CDR3 protein: CASSLTGFSEKLFF
CDR3 DNA: TGTGCCAGCAGCTTGACAGGGTTTTCTGAAAAACTGTTTTTT

J gene: TRBJ2-1
clone size: NA
D gene: NA
V gene: TRBV27
CDR3 protein: CASSLGLSYNEQFF
CDR3 DNA: TGTGCCAGCAGTTTAGGGCTATCCTACAATGAGCAGTTCTTC

J gene: TRBJ2-3
clone size: NA
D gene: NA
V gene: TRBV16
CDR3 protein: CASSPSTDTQYF
CDR3 DNA: TGTGCCAGCAGCCCTAGCACAGATACGCAGTATTTT

J gene: TRBJ1-5
clone size: NA
D gene: NA
V gene: TRBV30
CDR3 protein: CAWSLAGNQPQHF
CDR3 DNA: TGTGCCTGGAGTTTGGCGGGGAATCAGCCCCAGCATTTT

J gene: TRBJ2-6
clone size: NA
D gene: NA
V gene: TRBV5-1
CDR3 protein: CASSQTHSGGANVLTF
CDR3 DNA: TGCGCCAGCAGTCAAACCCACAGCGGTGGGGCCAACGTCCTGACTTTC

J gene: TRBJ2-1
clone size: NA
D gene: NA
V gene: TRBV20-1
CDR3 protein: CSANVYNEQFF
CDR3 DNA: TGCAGTGCTAATGTATACAATGAGCAGTTCTTC

J gene: TRBJ1-5
clone size: NA
D gene: NA
V gene: TRBV7-9
CDR3 protein: CASSPSGDQPQHF
CDR3 DNA: TGTGCCAGCAGTCCATCCGGGGATCAGCCCCAGCATTTT

J gene: TRBJ1-1
clone size: NA
D gene: NA
V gene: TRBV6-4
CDR3 protein: CASSKGIGRVGNTEAFF
CDR3 DNA: TGTGCCAGCAGTAAAGGTATCGGCAGGGTCGGAAACACTGAAGCTTTCTTT

J gene: TRBJ1-2
clone size: NA
D gene: NA
V gene: TRBV7-2
CDR3 protein: CASSFSGKYGYTF
CDR3 DNA: TGTGCCAGCAGCTTTTCAGGGAAATATGGCTACACCTTC

J gene: TRBJ1-5
clone size: NA
D gene: NA
V gene: TRBV6-5
CDR3 protein: CASSLLGVSLNQPQHF
CDR3 DNA: TGTGCCAGCAGTTTACTCGGGGTATCCCTAAATCAGCCCCAGCATTTT

J gene: TRBJ2-1
clone size: NA
D gene: NA
V gene: TRBV2
CDR3 protein: CASSEEGGGSYNEQFF
CDR3 DNA: TGTGCCAGCAGTGAAGAAGGGGGGGGCTCCTACAATGAGCAGTTCTTC

J gene: TRBJ1-1
clone size: NA
D gene: NA
V gene: TRBV27
CDR3 protein: CASKRANTEAFF
CDR3 DNA: TGTGCCAGCAAGAGGGCGAACACTGAAGCTTTCTTT

J gene: TRBJ2-1
clone size: once
D gene: TRBD2
V gene: TRBV4-3
CDR3 protein: CASSQDPSGGADEQFF
CDR3 DNA: TGCGCCAGCAGCCAAGATCCAAGCGGGGGGGCCGATGAGCAGTTCTTC